The T cell receptor beta chain described here comes from a study of T cell repertoires and Cas9 in healthy adults. Study-wide context: CD4 and CD8 compartments: SpCas9-reactive T cells profiled for potency, cytotoxicity, lineage.

Notes on this clone: Its antigen is undetermined.

Sequenced by immunoSEQ multiplex PCR; TCRdb stores in-frame clones only, minus some. The table has more than 20,000 clones, 85% to 95% seen once; the top ten hold approximately 0.77%. Study results and caveats: Reportedly, SpCas9-reactive effector T cell proliferation and function were mitigated by SpCas9-reactive Tregs in vitro.

The clonotype was recovered from a human donor in good health. Sequenced material: CD4+ effector T cells (CD127+, CD25-, CD137-, CD154-) from PBMCs; culture status not recorded.

The CDR3 DNA sequence: TGTGCAACGGAGGGTCAGCTCTACGAGCAGTACGTC. Encoded protein: CATEGQLYEQYV. This chain joins TRBV28 and TRBJ2-7; D might be TRBD2 (6 bases). Looked up from germline, CDR1 is MDHEN and CDR2 is SYDVKM. This CDR3 is built from 12 residues.